This T cell receptor (beta chain) was recovered during a study of T cells in Graves' hyperthyroidism and ophthalmopathy. This clonotype was observed at least ten times. Amplification of TCR beta CDR3 regions was performed using RNA transcripts as template. HTBI primers were employed in a first-round RT-PCR of the TCR CDR3. A single record per CDR3 protein comes from TCRdb applying MiXCR to the multiplex PCR reads. This sample has roughly 510,000 distinct CDR3 sequences, with under 25% found just once. The CDR3 runs to 15 residues. Losses at the gene ends were 6 bases for V and 7 bases for J; bases not matched to a gene: 12.

What was sequenced was blood. The V call is TRBV12-3 or TRBV12-4, the J call TRBJ2-7, with TRBD1 matching over 10 bases. The receptor's source is a man aged 18-30 years with Graves' hyperthyroidism. In nucleotides, the CDR3 is TGTGCCAGCAGCGATTCCGGGACAGGGGTGGGTGAGCAGTACTTC. Amino acids: CASSDSGTGVGEQYF.